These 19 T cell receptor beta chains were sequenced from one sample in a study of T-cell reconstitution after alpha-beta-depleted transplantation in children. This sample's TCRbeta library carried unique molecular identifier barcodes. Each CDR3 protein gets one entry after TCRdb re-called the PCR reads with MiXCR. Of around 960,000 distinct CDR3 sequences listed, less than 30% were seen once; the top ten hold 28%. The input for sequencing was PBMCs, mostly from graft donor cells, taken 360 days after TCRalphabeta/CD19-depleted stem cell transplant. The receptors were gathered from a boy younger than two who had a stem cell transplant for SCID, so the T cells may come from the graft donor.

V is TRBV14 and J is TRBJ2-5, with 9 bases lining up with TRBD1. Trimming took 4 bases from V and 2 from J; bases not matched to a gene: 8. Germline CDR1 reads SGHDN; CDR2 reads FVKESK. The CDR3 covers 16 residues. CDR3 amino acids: CASSLHAGTGQETQYF. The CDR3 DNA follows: TGTGCCAGCAGCCTTCATGCCGGGACAGGGCAAGAGACCCAGTACTTC. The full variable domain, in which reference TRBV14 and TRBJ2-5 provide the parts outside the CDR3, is EAGVTQFPSHSVIEKGQTVTLRCDPISGHDNLYWYRRVMGKEIKFLLHFVKESKQDESGMPNNRFLAERTGGTYSTLKVQPAELEDSGVYFCASSLHAGTGQETQYFGPGTRLLVL.

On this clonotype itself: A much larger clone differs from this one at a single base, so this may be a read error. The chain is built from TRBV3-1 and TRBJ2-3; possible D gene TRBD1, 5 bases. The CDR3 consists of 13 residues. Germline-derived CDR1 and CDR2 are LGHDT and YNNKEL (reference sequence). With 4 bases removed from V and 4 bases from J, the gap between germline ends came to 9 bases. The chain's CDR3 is CASSPWGADTQYF. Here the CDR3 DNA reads TGTGCCAGCAGCCCCTGGGGCGCAGATACGCAGTATTTT.

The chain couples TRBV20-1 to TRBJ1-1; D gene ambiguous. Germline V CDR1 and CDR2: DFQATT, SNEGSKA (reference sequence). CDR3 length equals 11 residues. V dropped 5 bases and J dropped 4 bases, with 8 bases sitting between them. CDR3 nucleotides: TGCAGTGCTGGGAAGCGCACTGAAGCTTTCTTT. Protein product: CSAGKRTEAFF.

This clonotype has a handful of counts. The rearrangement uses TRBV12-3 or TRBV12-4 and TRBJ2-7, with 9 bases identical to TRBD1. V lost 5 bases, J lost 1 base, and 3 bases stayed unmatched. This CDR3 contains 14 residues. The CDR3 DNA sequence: TGTGCCAGCAGTGCGGGACAGGGATCCTACGAGCAGTACTTC. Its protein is CASSAGQGSYEQYF.

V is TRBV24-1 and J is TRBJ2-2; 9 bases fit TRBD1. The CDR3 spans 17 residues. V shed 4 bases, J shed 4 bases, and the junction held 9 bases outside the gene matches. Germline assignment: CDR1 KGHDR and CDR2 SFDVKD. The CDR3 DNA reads TGTGCCACCAGTGAGGACACCGGGACAGGGATCACCGGGGAGCTGTTTTTT. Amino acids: CATSEDTGTGITGELFF.

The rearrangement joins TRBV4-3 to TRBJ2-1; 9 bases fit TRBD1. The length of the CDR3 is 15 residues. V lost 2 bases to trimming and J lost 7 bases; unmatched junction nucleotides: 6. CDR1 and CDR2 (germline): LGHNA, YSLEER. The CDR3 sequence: CASSQPGTGSNEQFF. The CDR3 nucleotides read TGCGCCAGCAGCCAACCCGGGACAGGGAGTAATGAGCAGTTCTTC.

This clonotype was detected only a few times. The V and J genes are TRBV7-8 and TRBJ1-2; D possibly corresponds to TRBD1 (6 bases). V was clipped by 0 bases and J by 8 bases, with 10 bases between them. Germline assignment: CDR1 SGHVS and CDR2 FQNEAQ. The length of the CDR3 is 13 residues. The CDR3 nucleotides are TGTGCCAGCAGCTTAGCGACACAGGGCGGCTACACCTTC. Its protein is CASSLATQGGYTF.

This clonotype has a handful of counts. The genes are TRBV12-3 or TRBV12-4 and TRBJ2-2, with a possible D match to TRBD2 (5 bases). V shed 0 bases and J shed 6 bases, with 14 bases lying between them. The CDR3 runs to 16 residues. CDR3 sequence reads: CASSLAEAQPSGELFF. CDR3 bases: TGTGCCAGCAGTTTAGCGGAGGCACAGCCCTCCGGGGAGCTGTTTTTT.

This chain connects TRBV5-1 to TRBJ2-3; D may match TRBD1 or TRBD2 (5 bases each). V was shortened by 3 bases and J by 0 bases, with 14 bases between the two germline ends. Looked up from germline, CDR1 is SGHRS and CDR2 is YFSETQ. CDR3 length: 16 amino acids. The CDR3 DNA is TGCGCCAGCAGCTCTGGGGACCGTCCTAGCACAGATACGCAGTATTTT. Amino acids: CASSSGDRPSTDTQYF. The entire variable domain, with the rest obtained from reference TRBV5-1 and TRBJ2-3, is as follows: KAGVTQTPRYLIKTRGQQVTLSCSPISGHRSVSWYQQTPGQGLQFLFEYFSETQRNKGNFPGRFSGRQFSNSRSEMNVSTLELGDSALYLCASSSGDRPSTDTQYFGPGTRLTVL.

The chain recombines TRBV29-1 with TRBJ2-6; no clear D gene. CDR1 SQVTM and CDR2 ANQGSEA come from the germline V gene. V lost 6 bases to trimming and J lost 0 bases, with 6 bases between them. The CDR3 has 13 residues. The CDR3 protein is CSVTDSGANVLTF. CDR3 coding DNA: TGCAGCGTGACCGACTCTGGGGCCAACGTCCTGACTTTC.

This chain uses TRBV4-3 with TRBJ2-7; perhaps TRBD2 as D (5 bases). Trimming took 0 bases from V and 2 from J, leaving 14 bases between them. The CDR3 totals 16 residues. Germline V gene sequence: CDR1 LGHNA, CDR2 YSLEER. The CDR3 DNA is TGCGCCAGCAGCCAAGATTGGGAGTCGATCCCCTACGAGCAGTACTTC. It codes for CASSQDWESIPYEQYF.

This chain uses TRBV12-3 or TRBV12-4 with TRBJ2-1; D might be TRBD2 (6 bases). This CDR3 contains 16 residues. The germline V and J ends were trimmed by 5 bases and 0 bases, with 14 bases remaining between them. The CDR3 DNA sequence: TGTGCCAGCAGTCCGTTAGCGGTGAGCTCCTACAATGAGCAGTTCTTC. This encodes CASSPLAVSSYNEQFF.

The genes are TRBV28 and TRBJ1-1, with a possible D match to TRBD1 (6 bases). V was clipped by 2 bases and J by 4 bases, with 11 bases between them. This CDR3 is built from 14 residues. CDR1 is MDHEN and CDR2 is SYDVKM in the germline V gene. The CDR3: CASSLRTAGTEAFF. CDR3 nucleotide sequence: TGTGCCAGCAGTTTACGGACAGCGGGCACTGAAGCTTTCTTT.

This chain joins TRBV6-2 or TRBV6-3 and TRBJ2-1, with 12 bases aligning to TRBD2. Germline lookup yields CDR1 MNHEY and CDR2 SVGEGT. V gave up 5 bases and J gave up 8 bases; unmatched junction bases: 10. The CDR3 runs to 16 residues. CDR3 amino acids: CASSQRTSGALDEQFF. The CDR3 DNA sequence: TGTGCCAGCAGTCAGCGGACTAGCGGGGCCTTGGATGAGCAGTTCTTC.

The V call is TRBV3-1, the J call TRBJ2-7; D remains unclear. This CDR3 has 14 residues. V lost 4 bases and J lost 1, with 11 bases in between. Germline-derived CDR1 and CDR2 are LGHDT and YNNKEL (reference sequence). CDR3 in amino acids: CASSRSQKSYEQYF. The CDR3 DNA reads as TGTGCCAGCAGCCGGAGCCAAAAATCCTACGAGCAGTACTTC.

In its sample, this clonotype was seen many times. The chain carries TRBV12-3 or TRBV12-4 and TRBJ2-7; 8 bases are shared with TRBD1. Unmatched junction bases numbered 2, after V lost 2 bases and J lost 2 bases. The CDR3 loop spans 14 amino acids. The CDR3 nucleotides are TGTGCCAGCAGTTTAATACAGGGGGCCTACGAGCAGTACTTC. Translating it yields CASSLIQGAYEQYF.

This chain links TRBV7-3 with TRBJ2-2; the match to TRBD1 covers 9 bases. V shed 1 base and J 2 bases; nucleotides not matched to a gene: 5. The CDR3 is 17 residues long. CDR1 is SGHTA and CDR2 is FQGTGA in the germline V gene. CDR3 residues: CASSLRPDRGNTGELFF. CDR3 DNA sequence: TGTGCCAGCAGCTTAAGGCCGGACAGGGGTAACACCGGGGAGCTGTTTTTT.

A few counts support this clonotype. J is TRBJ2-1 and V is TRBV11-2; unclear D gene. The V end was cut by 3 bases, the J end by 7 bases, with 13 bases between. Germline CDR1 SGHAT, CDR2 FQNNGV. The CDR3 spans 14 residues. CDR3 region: CASSLVGSLNEQFF. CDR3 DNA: TGTGCCAGCAGCTTGGTGGGCAGTTTGAATGAGCAGTTCTTC.

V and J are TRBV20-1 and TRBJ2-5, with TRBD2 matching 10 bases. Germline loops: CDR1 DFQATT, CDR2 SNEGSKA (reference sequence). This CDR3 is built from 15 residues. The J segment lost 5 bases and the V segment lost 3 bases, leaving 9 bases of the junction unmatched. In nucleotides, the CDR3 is TGCAGTGCTAGGGCTCCGGGACTAGCGTGGGAGACCCAGTACTTC. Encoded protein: CSARAPGLAWETQYF.